This TCR beta chain was retrieved from a study of T cell changes during pregnancy in multiple sclerosis (dated by TCRdb to the late 2010s). About the full investigation: The study looked at changes in the T cell repertoire across pregnancy in women with multiple sclerosis.

V is shortened by 2 bases, J by 6 bases, and the region joining them spans 17 bases. The CDR3 runs 15 amino acids, cysteine and phenylalanine included. Only the CDR3 region is kept as DNA, spanning 45 bases read in frame from base 1. The germline V gene specifies SGHTA as CDR1 and FQGNSA as CDR2. The library came from the immunoSEQ multiplex PCR assay. TCRdb holds this immuneACCESS table with in-frame rearrangements only. Some clones are missing; in checked studies, unresolved V genes explain under half, and the rest has no known cause. The sample has 20,000 to 25,000 clones on record, 91% of them singletons. Together, the top ten hold roughly 0.7% of the sample. Comments on this clone: The antigen this receptor binds is unknown. No much larger clone exists at a distance of one base, and base qualities are not known.

This clonotype was obtained from a female donor with multiple sclerosis, enrolled in a pregnancy study. The sequence links TRBV7-2 to TRBJ2-7; a tentative D call is TRBD2 (5 bases match). The sample in question was CD4+ T cells from peripheral blood mononuclear cells, obtained in the third trimester of pregnancy. The CDR3 reads as follows: CASSLWPGVASEQYF. The DNA reads as follows: TGTGCCAGCAGCTTATGGCCCGGGGTGGCCAGCGAGCAGTACTTC.